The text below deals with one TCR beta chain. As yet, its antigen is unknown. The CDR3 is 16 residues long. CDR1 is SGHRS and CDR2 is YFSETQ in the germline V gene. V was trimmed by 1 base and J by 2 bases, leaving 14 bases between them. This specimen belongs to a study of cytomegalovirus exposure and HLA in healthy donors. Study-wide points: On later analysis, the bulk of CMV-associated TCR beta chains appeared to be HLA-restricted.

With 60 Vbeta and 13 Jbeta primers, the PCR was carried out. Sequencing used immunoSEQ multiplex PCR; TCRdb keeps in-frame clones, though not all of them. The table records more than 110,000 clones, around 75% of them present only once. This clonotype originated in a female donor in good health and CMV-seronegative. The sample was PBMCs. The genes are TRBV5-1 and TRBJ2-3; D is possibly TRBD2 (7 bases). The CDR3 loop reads CASSLRGRAVTDTQYF. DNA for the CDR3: TGCGCCAGCAGCTTGAGGGGGAGGGCAGTCACAGATACGCAGTATTTT.